This TCR beta chain derives from a study of glioma-infiltrating T cells. Worth noting for this clonotype: Its specificity is not known.

The CDR3 covers 14 residues. Germline CDR1 LGHDT, CDR2 YNNKEL (reference sequence). Trimming removed 0 bases at V and 3 bases at J, with 7 bases between. Amplification of TCR alpha and beta CDR3 regions from RNA used iRepertoire nested multiplex PCR. TCRdb recomputed calls from the multiplex PCR reads with MiXCR, one row per CDR3 protein. The sample yields approximately 93,000 distinct CDR3 sequences, 35% to 45% seen once. Whole-study findings and limits: CDR3 overlap between tissue and blood was very small.

This TCR was sampled from a human donor with low-grade glioma or glioblastoma, undergoing nonglioma brain surgery, or in good health (not recorded which). Sequencing used glioma tissue, nonneoplastic brain tissue, or PBMCs (not recorded which). The gene calls are TRBV3-1 and TRBJ2-3; no definite D call. The CDR3 loop reads CASSQDCATDTQYF. DNA for the CDR3: TGTGCCAGCAGCCAAGATTGTGCGACAGATACGCAGTATTTT.